This T cell receptor beta chain derives from a study of blood T cell repertoires in COVID-19 (dated by TCRdb to between 2020 and 2021). Broadly, across the study: Collaborator samples came from the United States, Italy and Spain and covered acute and convalescent phases of COVID-19. The prospective study material was composed of cDNA or gDNA derived from T cells, B-cell-depleted T cells, or PBMCs. The dataset comprised deeply sampled blood TCRbeta repertoires from subjects exposed to, actively infected with, or recovered from COVID-19. Sample metadata almost always included a de-identified subject ID, COVID-19 status, age in years and sex. Where available, HLA class I and class II types were taken from metadata supplied by the sample provider and were not determined by assay-based typing. The repertoires were released in a freely available public database meant as a resource for research on the immune response to SARS-CoV-2. The samples were drawn from two sources: the first 160 participants of the ongoing ImmuneRACE study, and 1,000 to 1,500 subjects contributed by 6 global collaborators. Broad study findings and their caveats: How much clinical and demographic metadata was included differed by source and by participant, and the metadata was provided uncurated.

Another Seattle source contributed samples from volunteer blood donors who had recovered from COVID-19. Whole blood was collected in K2EDTA tubes by collaborating institutions according to the institutions' own protocols. For TCRbeta analysis, collaborators shipped samples as frozen whole blood, isolated PBMCs, or DNA extracted from either of those sample types. A distance of 13 bases separates the germline ends of V and J, which lose 6 bases and 5 bases respectively. The CDR3 contains 13 residues, cysteine and phenylalanine counted. Only CDR3 DNA remains: 39 bases, in frame from the first base. The germline V gene encodes CDR1 ENHRY and CDR2 SYGVKD. The immunoSEQ Assay, a bias-controlled multiplex PCR, was used to amplify TCRbeta CDR3 regions from genomic DNA. The paper's processing steps were these. Nucleated cell counts per sample were estimated from amplification of reference gene primers within the assay. Sequence reads were collapsed and filtered to measure the absolute abundance of every unique TCRbeta CDR3 rearrangement. Productive Simpson clonality was computed per sample as the square root of Simpson's diversity index over productive rearrangements. Imported from immuneACCESS, the table was reduced by TCRdb to in-frame sequences with V and J called. These copies leave out some clones; in studies compared against another copy, an unresolved V gene accounts for under half, and the cause of the remainder is not known. D and trimming were read from the DNA, whereas the V and J calls and clone size are those reported in that table. In this sample the table shows hundreds of thousands of clones, about 90% of which occur a single time. Clones ranked in the top ten supply under 3.5% of the sample.

On this clone itself: Its cognate antigen has yet to be identified. Base-call qualities are not available, and no considerably larger clone is one nucleotide away.

The chain was built from TRBV10-3 and TRBJ2-5; a weak D assignment points to TRBD2 (6 bases agree). The TCR sequence derives from a woman under 30 who had recovered from COVID-19. Sequenced: peripheral blood. The sequence in DNA is TGTGCCATCAGCTCGGGGACTCGGGAGACCCAGTACTTC. Translated, it reads CAISSGTRETQYF.